The T cell receptor (beta chain) under discussion was sequenced for a study of CD8 T cells in Susac syndrome. When the RNA was reverse transcribed, random hexamers were used with an input of about 0.5 to 1 ug. TCRdb re-derived calls from the immunoSEQ multiplex PCR reads in MiXCR, one entry per CDR3 protein. The data contain about 150,000 distinct CDR3 sequences, 85% to 95% of them singletons. V lost 6 bases, J lost 7 bases, and 15 bases lay in between. Germline CDR1 and CDR2: SQVTM and ANQGSEA. The CDR3 loop spans 12 amino acids. In this sample, this clonotype turned up once. The receptor was derived from a human donor with Susac syndrome. The rearrangement joins TRBV29-1 to TRBJ1-2, with TRBD1 as a possible D gene (5 bases). The sequencing input was CD4+ T cells from PBMCs. CDR3 protein: CSVDSRAGGYTF. CDR3 in DNA: TGCAGCGTCGATAGCAGGGCCGGTGGCTACACCTTC.